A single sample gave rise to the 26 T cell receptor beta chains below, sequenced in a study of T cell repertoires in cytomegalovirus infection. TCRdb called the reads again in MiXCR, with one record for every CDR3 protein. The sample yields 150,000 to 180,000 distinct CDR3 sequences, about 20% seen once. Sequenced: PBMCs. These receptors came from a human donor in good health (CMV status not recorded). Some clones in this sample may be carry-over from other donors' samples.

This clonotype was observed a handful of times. CDR3 protein: CASSSSGSTDTQYF. CDR3 sequence (DNA): TGTGCCAGCAGTTCTAGCGGGAGCACAGATACGCAGTATTTT. The chain couples TRBV28 to TRBJ2-3; TRBD2 matches 8 bases. The germline V gene has CDR1 MDHEN and CDR2 SYDVKM. The V gene end was trimmed by 4 bases and the J gene end by 0 bases; junction bases not matched to a gene: 0. The CDR3 is 14 residues long.

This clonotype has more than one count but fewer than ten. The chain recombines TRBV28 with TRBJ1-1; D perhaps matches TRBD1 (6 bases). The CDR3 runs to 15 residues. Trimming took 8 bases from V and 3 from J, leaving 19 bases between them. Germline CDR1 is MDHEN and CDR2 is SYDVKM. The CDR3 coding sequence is TGTGCCAGCGGATCCCCTTGGACAGAAGACACTGAAGCTTTCTTT. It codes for CASGSPWTEDTEAFF.

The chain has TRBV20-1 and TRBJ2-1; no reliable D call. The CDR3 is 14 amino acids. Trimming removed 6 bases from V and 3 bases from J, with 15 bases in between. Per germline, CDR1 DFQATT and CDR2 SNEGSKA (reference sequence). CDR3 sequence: CSAPPRPGYNEQFF. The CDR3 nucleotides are TGCAGTGCGCCCCCTAGGCCAGGCTACAATGAGCAGTTCTTC.

CDR3 DNA sequence: TGTGCCAGCAGCCAAGACAGAACTTACAATGAGCAGTTCTTC. Translation gives CASSQDRTYNEQFF. The chain recombines TRBV3-1 with TRBJ2-1; no definite D call. This CDR3 spans 14 amino acids. Trimming removed 0 bases at V and 4 bases at J, with 7 bases between. Looked up from germline, CDR1 is LGHDT and CDR2 is YNNKEL (reference sequence).

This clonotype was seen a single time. CDR3 in amino acids: CASSYYSRQGAGRTEAFF. Here the CDR3 DNA reads TGCGCCAGCAGCTACTATAGCCGACAGGGGGCAGGAAGGACTGAAGCTTTCTTT. The chain recombines TRBV5-1 with TRBJ1-1; 10 nucleotides line up with TRBD1. Germline CDR1 reads SGHRS; CDR2 reads YFSETQ. V lost 3 bases and J lost 5; bases outside the gene matches: 16. The CDR3 has 18 amino acids.

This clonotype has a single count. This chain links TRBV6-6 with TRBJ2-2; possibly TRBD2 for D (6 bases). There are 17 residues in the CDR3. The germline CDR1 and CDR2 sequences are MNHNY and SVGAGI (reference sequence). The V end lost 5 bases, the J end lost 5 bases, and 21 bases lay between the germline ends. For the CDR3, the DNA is TGTGCCAGCAGTGGTGGTAGCGGCTTTAGAGGTACCGGGGAGCTGTTTTTT. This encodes CASSGGSGFRGTGELFF.

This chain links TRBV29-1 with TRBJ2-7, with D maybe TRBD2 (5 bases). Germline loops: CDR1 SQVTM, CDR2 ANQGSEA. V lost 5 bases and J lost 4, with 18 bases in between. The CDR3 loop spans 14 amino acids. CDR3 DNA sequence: TGCAGCGTTCGGGGTGACAACCTACCTTACGAGCAGTACTTC. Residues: CSVRGDNLPYEQYF.

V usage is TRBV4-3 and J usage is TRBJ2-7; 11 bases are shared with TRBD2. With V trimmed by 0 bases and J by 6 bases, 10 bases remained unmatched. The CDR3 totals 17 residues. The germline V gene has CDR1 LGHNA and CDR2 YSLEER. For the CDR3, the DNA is TGCGCCAGCAGCCAAGAGTTCAGGACTAGCGGGCTCTGCGAGCAGTACTTC. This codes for CASSQEFRTSGLCEQYF.

This CDR3 is CSVEGTGLINYGYTF. The CDR3 nucleotides read TGCAGCGTTGAGGGGACAGGGCTAATTAACTATGGCTACACCTTC. The rearrangement links TRBV29-1 to TRBJ1-2; 9 bases agree with TRBD1. CDR1 is SQVTM, CDR2 ANQGSEA, per germline. The CDR3 is 15 amino acids. V was pared by 3 bases and J by 1 base, with 6 bases of the junction left unmatched.

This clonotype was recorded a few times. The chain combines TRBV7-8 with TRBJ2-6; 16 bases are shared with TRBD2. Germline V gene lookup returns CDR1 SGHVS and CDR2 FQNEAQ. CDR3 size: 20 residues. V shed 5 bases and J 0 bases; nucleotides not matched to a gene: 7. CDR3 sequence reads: CASSPSGLAGGSSGANVLTF. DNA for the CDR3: TGTGCCAGCAGCCCTTCGGGACTAGCGGGGGGGAGCTCTGGGGCCAACGTCCTGACTTTC.

This CDR3 is CSARRGGGYNEQFF. DNA for the CDR3: TGCAGTGCTAGACGGGGGGGCGGCTACAATGAGCAGTTCTTC. The chain joins TRBV20-1 to TRBJ2-1; 8 bases align to TRBD2. The CDR3 totals 14 residues. From germline, CDR1 is DFQATT and CDR2 SNEGSKA (reference sequence). J lost 3 bases, V lost 2 bases, and 3 bases had no gene match.

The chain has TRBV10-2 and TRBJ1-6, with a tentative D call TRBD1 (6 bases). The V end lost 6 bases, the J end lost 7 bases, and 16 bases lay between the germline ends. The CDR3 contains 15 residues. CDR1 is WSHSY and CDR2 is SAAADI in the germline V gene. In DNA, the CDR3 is TGCGCCAGCAGGTTGACCAGGGGAACGAATTCACCCCTCCACTTT. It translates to CASRLTRGTNSPLHF.

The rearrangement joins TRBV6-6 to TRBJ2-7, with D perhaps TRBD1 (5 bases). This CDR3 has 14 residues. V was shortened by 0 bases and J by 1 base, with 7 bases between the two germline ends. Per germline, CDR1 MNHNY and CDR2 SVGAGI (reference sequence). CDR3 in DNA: TGTGCCAGCAGTTACTCCAGGGTATCCTACGAGCAGTACTTC. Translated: CASSYSRVSYEQYF.

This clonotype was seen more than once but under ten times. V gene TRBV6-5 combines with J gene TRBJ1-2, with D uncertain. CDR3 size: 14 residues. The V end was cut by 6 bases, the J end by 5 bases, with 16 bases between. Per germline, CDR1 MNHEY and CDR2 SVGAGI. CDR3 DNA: TGTGCCAGCAGCGTGACCCGTGCGTCTTATGGCTACACCTTC. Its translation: CASSVTRASYGYTF.

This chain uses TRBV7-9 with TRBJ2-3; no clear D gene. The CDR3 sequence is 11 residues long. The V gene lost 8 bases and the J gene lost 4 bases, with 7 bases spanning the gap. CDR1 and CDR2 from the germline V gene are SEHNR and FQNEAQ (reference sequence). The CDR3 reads CASLSSDTQYF. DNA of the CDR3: TGTGCCAGCCTCTCCTCAGATACGCAGTATTTT.

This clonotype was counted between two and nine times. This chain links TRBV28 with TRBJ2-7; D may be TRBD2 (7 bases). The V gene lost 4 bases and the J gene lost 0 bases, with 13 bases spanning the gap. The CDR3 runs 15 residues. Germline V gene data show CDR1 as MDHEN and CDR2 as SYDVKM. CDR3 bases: TGTGCCAGCAGTTGGGGGGGCTTGAGCTCCTACGAGCAGTACTTC. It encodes CASSWGGLSSYEQYF.

The CDR3 nucleotides are TGTGCCAGCAGCTTAGCGGGAGAGGGGGAGACCCAGTACTTC. Translating it yields CASSLAGEGETQYF. The gene calls are TRBV7-2 and TRBJ2-5, with D perhaps matching TRBD1 or TRBD2 (5 bases each). Germline V gives CDR1 SGHTA, CDR2 FQGNSA. CDR3 length: 14 residues. V lost 0 bases and J lost 5, with 10 bases in between.

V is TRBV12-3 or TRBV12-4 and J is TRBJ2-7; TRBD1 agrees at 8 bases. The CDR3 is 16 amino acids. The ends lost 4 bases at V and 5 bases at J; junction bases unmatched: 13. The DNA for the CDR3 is TGTGCCAGCAGTTCAGCCGGGACAGGCCTAAAGGACGAGCAGTACTTC. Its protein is CASSSAGTGLKDEQYF.

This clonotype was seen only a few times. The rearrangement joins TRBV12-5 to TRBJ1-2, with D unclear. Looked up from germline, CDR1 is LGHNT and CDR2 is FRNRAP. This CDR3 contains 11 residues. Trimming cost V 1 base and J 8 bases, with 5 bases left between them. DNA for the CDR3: TGTGCTAGTGGTTTGGCGGAAGGCTACACCTTC. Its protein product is CASGLAEGYTF.

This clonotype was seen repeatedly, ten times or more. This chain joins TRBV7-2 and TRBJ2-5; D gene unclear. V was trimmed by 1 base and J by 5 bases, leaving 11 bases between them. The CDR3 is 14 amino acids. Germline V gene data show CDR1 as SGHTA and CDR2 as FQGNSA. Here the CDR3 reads CASSLDLGLETQYF. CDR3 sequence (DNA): TGTGCCAGCAGCTTAGATCTGGGGTTGGAGACCCAGTACTTC.

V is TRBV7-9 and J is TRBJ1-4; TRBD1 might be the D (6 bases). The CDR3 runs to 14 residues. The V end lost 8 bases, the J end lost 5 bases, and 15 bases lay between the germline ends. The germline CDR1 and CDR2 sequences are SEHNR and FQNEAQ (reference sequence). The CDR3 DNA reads TGTGCCAGCCAAGGTGGACAGAGCAATGAAAAACTGTTTTTT. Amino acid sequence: CASQGGQSNEKLFF.

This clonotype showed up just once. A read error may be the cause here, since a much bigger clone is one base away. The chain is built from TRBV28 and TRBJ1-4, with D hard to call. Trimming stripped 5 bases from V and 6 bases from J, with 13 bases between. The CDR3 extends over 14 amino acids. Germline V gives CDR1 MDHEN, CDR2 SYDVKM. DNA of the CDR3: TGTGCCAGCAGTAGTACAGCGAACTATGAAAAACTGTTTTTT. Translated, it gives CASSSTANYEKLFF.

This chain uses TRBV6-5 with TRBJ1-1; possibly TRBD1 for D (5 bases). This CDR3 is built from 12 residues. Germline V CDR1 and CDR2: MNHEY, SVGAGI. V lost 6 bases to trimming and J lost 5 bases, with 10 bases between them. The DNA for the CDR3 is TGTGCCAGCAGGGGGGTCGGGACTGAAGCTTTCTTT. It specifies CASRGVGTEAFF.

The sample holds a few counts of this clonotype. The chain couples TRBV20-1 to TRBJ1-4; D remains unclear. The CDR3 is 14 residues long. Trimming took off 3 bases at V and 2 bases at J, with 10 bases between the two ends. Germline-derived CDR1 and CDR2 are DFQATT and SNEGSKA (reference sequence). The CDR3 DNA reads TGCAGTGCTAGCAAGCCGGGGACTAATGAAAAACTGTTTTTT. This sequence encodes CSASKPGTNEKLFF.

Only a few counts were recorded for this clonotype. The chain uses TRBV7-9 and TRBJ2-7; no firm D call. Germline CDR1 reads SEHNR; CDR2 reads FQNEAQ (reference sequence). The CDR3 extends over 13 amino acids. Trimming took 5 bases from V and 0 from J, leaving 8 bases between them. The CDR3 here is CASSKHNSYEQYF. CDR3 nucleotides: TGTGCCAGCAGCAAGCACAACTCCTACGAGCAGTACTTC.

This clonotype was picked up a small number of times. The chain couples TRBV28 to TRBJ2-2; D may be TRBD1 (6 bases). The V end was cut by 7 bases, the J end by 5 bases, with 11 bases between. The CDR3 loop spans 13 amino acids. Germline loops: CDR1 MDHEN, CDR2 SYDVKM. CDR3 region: CASIQGTTGELFF. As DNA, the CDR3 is TGTGCCAGCATACAGGGAACTACCGGGGAGCTGTTTTTT. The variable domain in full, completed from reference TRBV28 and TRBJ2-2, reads DVKVTQSSRYLVKRTGEKVFLECVQDMDHENMFWYRQDPGLGLRLIYFSYDVKMKEKGDIPEGYSVSREKKERFSLILESASTNQTSMYLCASIQGTTGELFFGEGSRLTVL.